This passage covers 21 T cell receptor beta chains from one sample sequenced in a study of a mutant IDH1 vaccine in newly diagnosed glioma. Sequenced by immunoSEQ multiplex PCR; TCRdb stores in-frame clones only, minus some. The profile shows roughly 51,000 clones, around 85% of them singletons. These receptors' targets are unknown. Sample time point: week 35, safety follow-up. Vaccine doses each comprised 300 ug of mutant IDH1 20-mer peptide, with topical imiquimod. The input for sequencing was PBMCs, taken from a glioma patient whose treatment included an IDH1 peptide vaccine. Every receptor here comes from a man aged 35 to 55 with glioma.

The V gene is TRBV9, the J gene TRBJ2-7; 9 nucleotides agree with TRBD1. Trimming took 0 bases from V and 6 from J; bases not matched to a gene: 4. In germline, CDR1 is SGDLS, CDR2 YYNGEE. This CDR3 is 14 amino acids long. CDR3 loop: CASSVGGTGFEQYF. The CDR3, as DNA: TGTGCCAGCAGCGTAGGGGGGACAGGGTTCGAGCAGTACTTC.

V usage is TRBV15 and J usage is TRBJ1-5; D is unclear. The CDR3 is 14 residues long. The V gene lost 1 base and the J gene lost 9 bases, with 13 bases spanning the gap. CDR1 is LNHNV, CDR2 YYDKDF, per germline (reference sequence). The CDR3 sequence: CATSRGETAWPQHF. In DNA, the CDR3 is TGTGCCACCAGCAGAGGGGAGACCGCCTGGCCCCAGCATTTT.

This chain joins TRBV18 and TRBJ1-5; no definite D call. In germline, CDR1 is KGHSH, CDR2 LQKENI. V lost 3 bases and J 6 bases, leaving 12 bases between the germline ends. This CDR3 is 14 amino acids long. The CDR3, as DNA: TGTGCCAGCTCACCGGAAGTATTCGGTCAGCCCCAGCATTTT. It encodes CASSPEVFGQPQHF.

The chain's CDR3 is CASSFPGSPLHF. The CDR3 region has the DNA TGTGCCAGCAGCTTTCCGGGATCACCCCTCCACTTT. The chain carries TRBV7-9 and TRBJ1-6; the D is unclear. Germline lookup yields CDR1 SEHNR and CDR2 FQNEAQ (reference sequence). The CDR3 spans 12 residues. Between the trimmed V and J ends, which lost 3 bases and 10 bases, there was a span of 7 bases.

The genes are TRBV5-1 and TRBJ2-7; 8 bases are shared with TRBD1. This CDR3 is built from 15 residues. Germline CDR1 reads SGHRS; CDR2 reads YFSETQ. V lost 3 bases to trimming and J lost 3 bases; unmatched junction nucleotides: 8. The chain's CDR3 is CASSSWTGLGYEQYF. The CDR3 DNA is TGCGCCAGCAGCTCCTGGACAGGGCTAGGCTACGAGCAGTACTTC.

This clone was found a few times. The CDR3 here is CASTLLPQGKSTGELFF. The CDR3 bases are TGTGCCAGCACCCTTCTCCCTCAGGGGAAGTCCACCGGGGAGCTGTTTTTT. The rearrangement uses TRBV7-9 and TRBJ2-2, with a tentative D call TRBD1 (6 bases). The CDR3 length is 17 residues. Germline V CDR1 and CDR2: SEHNR, FQNEAQ (reference sequence). Trimming stripped 7 bases from V and 4 bases from J, with 22 bases between.

This clone appeared a few times. V and J are TRBV7-2 and TRBJ1-4; D is possibly TRBD1 (6 bases). Trimming removed 4 bases at V and 10 bases at J, with 16 bases between. The CDR3 spans 14 residues. Looked up from germline, CDR1 is SGHTA and CDR2 is FQGNSA. The CDR3 reads CASSSRGGEGKLFF. The CDR3 nucleotides read TGTGCCAGCAGCTCCCGAGGGGGGGAGGGAAAACTGTTTTTT.

The rearrangement uses TRBV5-1 and TRBJ1-2; D not resolved. The CDR3 runs 16 residues. The V end was cut by 6 bases, the J end by 2 bases, with 20 bases between. CDR1 and CDR2 from the germline V gene are SGHRS and YFSETQ. The CDR3 DNA sequence: TGCGCCAGCAAGGGCGGCCCCCGGTTGGGAAACTATGGCTACACCTTC. Protein: CASKGGPRLGNYGYTF. Variable domain in full (rest from reference TRBV5-1 and TRBJ1-2): KAGVTQTPRYLIKTRGQQVTLSCSPISGHRSVSWYQQTPGQGLQFLFEYFSETQRNKGNFPGRFSGRQFSNSRSEMNVSTLELGDSALYLCASKGGPRLGNYGYTFGSGTRLTVV.

The chain recombines TRBV9 with TRBJ2-7; the D call may be TRBD1 or TRBD2 (6 bases each). Germline-derived CDR1 and CDR2 are SGDLS and YYNGEE. V was cut by 7 bases and J by 5 bases, with 16 bases left in between. CDR3 length equals 13 residues. The CDR3 DNA follows: TGTGCCAGCGGCGAGGGGGGTGCCCACGAGCAGTACTTC. Protein: CASGEGGAHEQYF.

The chain employs TRBV10-2 and TRBJ2-3; 8 bases line up with TRBD2. V dropped 3 bases and J dropped 4; count of bases not matched to a gene: 12. The CDR3 has 17 residues. CDR1 is WSHSY, CDR2 SAAADI, per germline. The CDR3 protein is CASSDPFAGGRADTQYF. CDR3 DNA sequence: TGCGCCAGCAGTGATCCTTTTGCGGGGGGTCGGGCAGATACGCAGTATTTT.

The chain is built from TRBV7-9 and TRBJ1-2, with TRBD1 matching 10 bases. Germline V gives CDR1 SEHNR, CDR2 FQNEAQ (reference sequence). The CDR3 covers 17 residues. The ends lost 5 bases at V and 1 base at J; junction bases unmatched: 10. CDR3 nucleotide sequence: TGTGCCAGCAGCATGCCTCCAAGGACAGGGGGTAACTATGGCTACACCTTC. Amino acids: CASSMPPRTGGNYGYTF.

The chain employs TRBV4-1 and TRBJ1-2; weak D call: TRBD1 (5 bases). The V and J ends lost 4 bases and 3 bases respectively, with 15 bases between them. Germline CDR1 MGHRA, CDR2 YSYEKL. CDR3 length equals 15 residues. Here the CDR3 DNA reads TGCGCCAGCAGCCCCGAGGCGGGGGGGGACTATGGCTACACCTTC. This gives the protein CASSPEAGGDYGYTF.

The chain joins TRBV5-1 to TRBJ1-6, with D possibly matching TRBD1 (6 bases). Trimming removed 2 bases at V and 0 bases at J, with 9 bases between. The CDR3 consists of 16 residues. From germline, CDR1 is SGHRS and CDR2 YFSETQ. CDR3 DNA sequence: TGCGCCAGCAGCTTCCAGGGGAGCTCCTATAATTCACCCCTCCACTTT. Amino acids: CASSFQGSSYNSPLHF.

The chain combines TRBV4-1 with TRBJ1-2; possible D gene TRBD1, 6 bases. The germline V gene has CDR1 MGHRA and CDR2 YSYEKL. Trimming removed 4 bases from V and 1 base from J, with 13 bases in between. This CDR3 is built from 15 residues. As DNA, the CDR3 is TGCGCCAGCAGCCTCCCGGGACACAGTAACTATGGCTACACCTTC. As protein: CASSLPGHSNYGYTF.

This clone was seen once. This chain joins TRBV6-5 and TRBJ1-5; D not certain. CDR1 is MNHEY and CDR2 is SVGAGI in the germline V gene. This CDR3 has 14 amino acids. Trimming stripped 0 bases from V and 0 bases from J, with 3 bases between. The CDR3 DNA sequence: TGTGCCAGCAGTTACTCTCCTAGCAATCAGCCCCAGCATTTT. It yields the protein CASSYSPSNQPQHF.

V and J are TRBV9 and TRBJ1-1; TRBD1 is a possible D gene (6 bases). Trimming stripped 4 bases from V and 0 bases from J, with 7 bases between. The CDR3 is made up of 13 amino acids. The germline V gene encodes CDR1 SGDLS and CDR2 YYNGEE. Here the CDR3 reads CASSRTVNTEAFF. CDR3 coding DNA: TGTGCCAGCAGCCGGACAGTGAACACTGAAGCTTTCTTT.

This clone was recorded only once. The chain is built from TRBV5-4 and TRBJ1-2, with 9 bases that match TRBD1. In germline, CDR1 is SGHNT, CDR2 YYREEE (reference sequence). CDR3 size: 15 residues. V trimming: 4 bases; J trimming: 7 bases; junction bases outside the gene matches: 11. The CDR3 protein is CASSSVKQGAFGYTF. CDR3 DNA sequence: TGTGCCAGCAGCAGCGTAAAACAGGGGGCGTTTGGCTACACCTTC. Full variable domain (missing parts from reference TRBV5-4 and TRBJ1-2): ETGVTQSPTHLIKTRGQQVTLRCSSQSGHNTVSWYQQALGQGPQFIFQYYREEENGRGNFPPRFSGLQFPNYSSELNVNALELDDSALYLCASSSVKQGAFGYTFGSGTRLTVV.

V and J are TRBV10-1 and TRBJ2-1, with TRBD1 matching over 8 bases. This CDR3 comprises 12 residues. V lost 6 bases and J lost 9; bases outside the gene matches: 4. Per the germline V gene, CDR1 is WNHNN and CDR2 is SYGVQD (reference sequence). The CDR3 DNA sequence: TGCGCCAGCAGGGACAGGGATAGTGAGCAGTTCTTC. Translating gives CASRDRDSEQFF.

This clone is a singleton in its sample. The gene calls are TRBV6-5 and TRBJ1-1; D remains ambiguous. V was cut by 0 bases and J by 3 bases, with 8 bases left in between. The germline CDR1 and CDR2 sequences are MNHEY and SVGAGI. This CDR3 region has 14 residues. The CDR3 region is CASSYSMRDTEAFF. CDR3 bases: TGTGCCAGCAGTTACTCGATGAGAGACACTGAAGCTTTCTTT.

The J gene is TRBJ1-1, the V gene TRBV7-9; possibly TRBD1 for D (5 bases). Deletions cut 4 bases from V and 1 base from J, with 13 bases between. This CDR3 contains 15 residues. CDR1 SEHNR and CDR2 FQNEAQ come from the germline V gene (reference sequence). CDR3 in amino acids: CASSWGVGENTEAFF. The CDR3 nucleotides are TGTGCCAGCAGCTGGGGGGTAGGGGAGAACACTGAAGCTTTCTTT.

CDR3 amino acids: CASSPRGVVTGELFF. CDR3 nucleotide sequence: TGTGCCAGCAGCCCGAGGGGGGTGGTAACCGGGGAGCTGTTTTTT. The chain recombines TRBV27 with TRBJ2-2; the D call may be TRBD1 or TRBD2 (6 bases each). The V end was cut by 6 bases, the J end by 5 bases, with 16 bases between. The CDR3 covers 15 residues. CDR1 is MNHEY and CDR2 is SMNVEV in the germline V gene (reference sequence).